This T cell receptor (beta chain) originates from a study of cytomegalovirus exposure and HLA in healthy donors. Study-level findings and limits: A classifier reportedly called cytomegalovirus status with high sensitivity and specificity. A later analysis found common viral pathogens apparently linked to several of the most significant clusters. Certain sequence variants were highly shared and formed a cluster, and this cluster was likely a sequencing artifact. Cytomegalovirus association was listed for 164 TCR beta chains.

For this clone: Its specificity is not known.

After removal of 9 bases from V and 5 bases from J, the junction contained 5 bases not matched to a gene. CDR3 length: 13 amino acids. Germline CDR1 is MNHNS and CDR2 is SASEGT. The PCR used 60 Vbeta and 13 Jbeta primers. Assay: immunoSEQ multiplex PCR; the TCRdb copy retains only in-frame clones and omits some. The sample includes about 190,000 clones, more than 65% of them seen just once. The V gene is TRBV6-1, the J gene TRBJ2-1; 9 bases fit TRBD2. This sequence originates from a young woman in good health and CMV-seronegative. Material for sequencing was PBMCs. This CDR3 is CASASGTHNEQFF. CDR3 in DNA: TGTGCCAGTGCTAGCGGGACTCACAATGAGCAGTTCTTC.